Sequencing of this TCR beta chain was carried out in a study of cytomegalovirus exposure and HLA in healthy donors. PCR amplification relied on 60 Vbeta primers (plus 13 Jbeta primers). Produced via immunoSEQ multiplex PCR; TCRdb's table is partial and in-frame only. The sample includes roughly 240,000 clones, over 75% of them seen just once. This receptor was identified in a boy between 10 and 17 years old in good health and CMV-seronegative. Sequences were obtained from PBMCs.

The CDR3 sequence is CASGWTGFSYNEQFF. CDR3 bases: TGTGCTAGTGGGTGGACAGGCTTCTCCTACAATGAGCAGTTCTTC. The chain links TRBV12-5 to TRBJ2-1, with TRBD1 matching over 7 bases. The CDR3 runs to 15 residues. V was clipped by 6 bases and J by 0 bases; unmatched bases: 5. Looked up from germline, CDR1 is LGHNT and CDR2 is FRNRAP.